This record looks at one T cell receptor (beta chain) sequence and its context. Its cognate antigen is unknown. Trimming took 7 bases from V and 1 from J, leaving 10 bases between them. The CDR3 loop spans 13 amino acids. Germline values: CDR1 MNHEY, CDR2 SMNVEV (reference sequence). The entirety of the isolated RNA underwent reverse transcription, so expressed TCRB transcripts were sequenced. Data came from immunoSEQ multiplex PCR; TCRdb stores just in-frame clones and leaves some out. The table has some 160,000 clones, 6.5% to 10% seen once. CD4+ naive, central memory, regulatory and stem cell-like memory cells were sorted via CD45RO/CCR7/CD25/CD127/CD95/CD27. The data were taken from a study of beta chain features in type 1 diabetes. Whole-study context: There were approximately 100,000,000 sorted cells examined across all samples. Findings of the study overall: Moderate but significant shortening of TCRB CDR3s was recorded in all four CD4+ subsets from Type 1 diabetes patients. Relative to healthy donors, patients appeared to have naive, central memory and Treg TCRB repertoires that were more similar.

The sequence was collected from a young woman with type 1 diabetes. Material: central memory CD4+ T cells from blood. This chain joins TRBV27 and TRBJ1-1; D call uncertain. The CDR3 nucleotides read TGTGCCAGCAAGACTAGGGCGAACACTGAAGCTTTCTTT. This gives the protein CASKTRANTEAFF.